This T cell receptor beta chain was retrieved from a study of shared clonotypes between healthy human individuals. Study findings and constraints: The diversity represented, both genetic and in exposure history, was limited by few donors. Clonotypes shared by all four donors outscored non-shared clonotypes in generation probability.

Points on this clone: The antigen is undetermined.

For each subset, genomic DNA was distributed in equal portions over several immunoSEQ plates. Profiled with immunoSEQ multiplex PCR; TCRdb holds only in-frame clones, not every one. The table has over a million clones, about 80% seen once; the top ten hold more than 0.45%. The CDR3 spans 14 residues. Trimming pared 7 bases from V and 7 bases from J, leaving 17 bases between. From germline, CDR1 is LNHDA and CDR2 SQIVND (reference sequence). This sequence was found in a man aged 18 to 29 in good health. Some clones in this sample may be carry-over from other donors' samples. The sample consisted of memory CD4+ T cells from PBMCs. Indicated subset: CD45RA-negative fraction. J is TRBJ2-1 and V is TRBV19; maybe TRBD1 (5 bases). CDR3 region: CASTNKLRANEQFF. CDR3 nucleotide sequence: TGTGCCAGTACTAACAAACTCAGGGCAAATGAGCAGTTCTTC.